This T cell receptor (beta chain) emerged from a study of cytomegalovirus exposure and HLA in healthy donors. Measured with immunoSEQ multiplex PCR; TCRdb has only the in-frame clones, and not every one. The table records fewer than 200,000 clones, roughly 91% of them present only once. Broader study findings: The study designated 160 or so TCR beta chains cytomegalovirus-associated. In the roughly 130 validation repertoires, a later analysis found that first-cohort TCR clusters tended to co-occur.

The length of the CDR3 is 15 residues. V shed 9 bases, J shed 1 base, and the junction held 9 bases outside the gene matches. From germline, CDR1 is SGHRS and CDR2 YFSETQ. Note on this clone: What it recognizes is unknown.

The chain combines TRBV5-1 with TRBJ2-5, with TRBD2 matching over 10 bases. The sequence came from a man aged 18 to 35 in good health and CMV-seropositive. The sequenced sample consisted of PBMCs. CDR3 nucleotides: TGCGCCACCGCTTTTAGCGGGAGGCCCCAAGAGACCCAGTACTTC. Translation gives CATAFSGRPQETQYF. Based on the CDR3 plus reference TRBV5-1 and TRBJ2-5, the full variable domain is KAGVTQTPRYLIKTRGQQVTLSCSPISGHRSVSWYQQTPGQGLQFLFEYFSETQRNKGNFPGRFSGRQFSNSRSEMNVSTLELGDSALYLCATAFSGRPQETQYFGPGTRLLVL.